A selection of T cell receptor beta chains follows, all from one sample in a study of shared clonotypes between healthy human individuals. The assay was immunoSEQ multiplex PCR, and TCRdb's table has in-frame clones only and misses some. The sample has 400,000 to 500,000 clones, around 79% seen once; the top ten hold roughly 12%. The sequencing sample was made of PBMCs. These receptors originate from a woman aged 40 to 50 in good health. Some clones in this sample may be carry-over from other donors' samples. Both conserved end residues are part of each CDR3. A D gene is named only where the DNA matches it firmly. Clone size is stated in some rows and not others, as once, few, many or a class when expanded.

TRBJ1-3	TRBV7-8	NA	13	NA	CVSSLGGGNTIYF	TGTGTCAGCAGCTTAGGTGGGGGAAACACCATATATTTT
TRBJ1-3	TRBV7-8	NA	20	once	CASSKTLHTGPRGSGNTIYF	TGTGCCAGCAGTAAGACCCTTCACACAGGGCCAAGAGGCTCTGGAAACACCATATATTTT
TRBJ2-3	TRBV4-2	TRBD1	18	NA	CASSQDIPGTASTDTQYF	TGTGCCAGCAGCCAAGATATCCCAGGGACAGCTAGCACAGATACGCAGTATTTT
TRBJ1-4	TRBV5-1	NA	14	NA	CASSFGGVHEILFF	TGCGCCAGCAGCTTCGGGGGGGTCCATGAAATACTGTTTTTT
TRBJ2-2	TRBV19	NA	14	few	CASSGWLGTGELFF	TGTGCCAGTTCCGGGTGGTTGGGCACCGGGGAGCTGTTTTTT
TRBJ2-2	TRBV5-4	NA	19	NA	CASSLTGIELGAWGGELFF	TGTGCCAGCAGCTTGACTGGGATTGAGCTAGGCGCTTGGGGCGGGGAGCTGTTTTTT
TRBJ2-2	TRBV5-1	TRBD1	15	NA	CASSQGDRDTGELFF	TGCGCCAGCAGCCAAGGGGACAGGGACACCGGGGAGCTGTTTTTT
TRBJ1-1	TRBV5-8	NA	15	NA	CASSFMGGMNTEAFF	TGTGCCAGCAGCTTTATGGGGGGCATGAACACTGAAGCTTTCTTT
TRBJ2-7	TRBV7-9	NA	13	few	CASSLRGGGEQYF	TGTGCCAGCAGCTTAAGAGGAGGTGGGGAGCAGTACTTC
TRBJ2-7	TRBV28	NA	13	NA	CASSVQGSYEQYF	TGTGCCAGCAGTGTACAGGGTTCGTACGAGCAGTACTTC
TRBJ2-7	TRBV5-4	TRBD1	19	many	CASSLAVRTGGLGSYEQYF	TGTGCCAGCAGCTTAGCGGTGAGAACAGGGGGACTGGGGTCCTACGAGCAGTACTTC
TRBJ1-2	TRBV28	TRBD1	14	NA	CASRSGTGASGYTF	TGTGCCAGCAGGTCCGGGACAGGGGCAAGCGGCTACACCTTC
TRBJ1-1	TRBV5-1	NA	15	few	CASSSKGPTNTEAFF	TGCGCCAGCAGCAGTAAAGGGCCAACGAACACTGAAGCTTTCTTT
TRBJ1-1	TRBV9	NA	14	NA	CASSVTERPTEAFF	TGTGCCAGCAGCGTAACCGAACGACCCACTGAAGCTTTCTTT
TRBJ2-1	TRBV10-2	NA	11	NA	CASRRANEQFF	TGCGCCAGCAGGAGGGCCAATGAGCAGTTCTTC
TRBJ1-4	TRBV4-2	TRBD1	14	NA	CASSQDRVGEKLFF	TGTGCCAGCAGCCAGGACAGGGTGGGCGAAAAACTGTTTTTT
TRBJ2-1	TRBV10-1	TRBD2	18	many	CASSDRRTSGSSYNEQFF	TGCGCCAGCAGTGACCGCCGGACTAGCGGGAGCAGCTACAATGAGCAGTTCTTC
TRBJ2-2	TRBV7-3	NA	16	few	CASSPGRAQNTGELFF	TGTGCCAGCAGCCCAGGCAGGGCACAGAACACCGGGGAGCTGTTTTTT
TRBJ2-2	TRBV9	NA	18	NA	CASSVEGGAPTNTGELFF	TGTGCCAGCAGCGTAGAAGGCGGGGCACCTACGAACACCGGGGAGCTGTTTTTT
TRBJ2-7	TRBV6-6	TRBD1	16	NA	CASSTVGQGASYEQYF	TGTGCCAGCAGTACGGTCGGTCAGGGGGCCTCCTACGAGCAGTACTTC
TRBJ1-4	TRBV10-3	TRBD1	16	NA	CAISDPGQGTGEKLFF	TGTGCCATCAGTGACCCGGGACAGGGGACCGGGGAAAAACTGTTTTTT
TRBJ2-7	TRBV10-1	NA	15	NA	CASSALEGRSYEQYF	TGCGCCAGCAGTGCTCTGGAGGGACGCTCCTACGAGCAGTACTTC
TRBJ1-5	TRBV10-2	NA	17	NA	CASSQGKGLLSLQPQHF	TGCGCCAGCAGTCAGGGAAAGGGTCTGTTATCCCTTCAGCCCCAGCATTTT
TRBJ2-1	TRBV30	TRBD2	16	NA	CAWNPQGLAGVYEQFF	TGTGCCTGGAACCCACAGGGGCTAGCGGGAGTGTATGAGCAGTTCTTC
TRBJ1-2	TRBV4-2	NA	15	NA	CASSQVKNGHYGYTF	TGTGCCAGCAGCCAGGTCAAAAATGGGCACTATGGCTACACCTTC
TRBJ2-5	TRBV13	TRBD1	14	NA	CASSLGTVTETQYF	TGTGCCAGCAGCTTGGGGACAGTTACGGAGACCCAGTACTTC
TRBJ2-2	TRBV2	NA	15	NA	CASTLSQGGTGELFF	TGTGCCAGCACACTTTCACAGGGAGGGACCGGGGAGCTGTTTTTT
TRBJ2-5	TRBV2	NA	13	NA	CASRTEAQETQYF	TGTGCCAGCCGGACTGAGGCCCAAGAGACCCAGTACTTC
TRBJ2-3	TRBV13	NA	15	NA	CASSPGRWATDTQYF	TGTGCCAGCAGCCCCGGGCGCTGGGCCACAGATACGCAGTATTTT
TRBJ2-7	TRBV2	TRBD2	16	once	CASRSSSGRASYEQYF	TGTGCCAGCAGATCATCTAGCGGGAGGGCCTCCTACGAGCAGTACTTC
TRBJ2-1	TRBV10-2	TRBD2	14	NA	CASATGTSGTEQFF	TGCGCCAGCGCGACCGGGACTAGCGGGACTGAGCAGTTCTTC
TRBJ1-2	TRBV2	NA	11	NA	CASSPGVGYTF	TGTGCCAGCAGCCCAGGTGTTGGCTACACCTTC
TRBJ2-7	TRBV9	NA	15	NA	CASSVALGLPYEQYF	TGTGCCAGCAGCGTAGCTCTGGGGCTCCCCTACGAGCAGTACTTC
TRBJ2-7	TRBV19	NA	13	NA	CAPHLGTSYEQYF	TGTGCCCCGCACCTAGGGACCTCCTACGAGCAGTACTTC
TRBJ2-5	TRBV7-3	TRBD2	18	NA	CASSSRQTRASGGETQYF	TGTGCCAGCAGCTCTAGACAAACCCGGGCTAGCGGGGGAGAGACCCAGTACTTC